A selection of T cell receptor beta chains follows, all from one sample in a study of PD-1 blockade in classical Hodgkin lymphoma. Sequencing used immunoSEQ multiplex PCR; TCRdb keeps in-frame clones, though not all of them. The data show 57,000 or so clones, with more than 70% seen just once and 9.5% to 15% held by the top ten. The source material was peripheral blood mononuclear cells (PBMCs), sampled at baseline. Every receptor here comes from a human donor with classical Hodgkin lymphoma. CDR3s include the opening cysteine and the closing phenylalanine or tryptophan. The D gene is left open where the match is weak. Not all rows give a size; the values are once, few, many and, for expanded clones, a class.

J gene: TRBJ2-2
clone size: .
D gene: .
CDR3 length: 18
V gene: TRBV4-3
CDR3 DNA: TGCGCCAGCAGCCAACGTTGGAGAATGGAGGGGGGCGCCGGGGAGCTGTTTTTT
CDR3 protein: CASSQRWRMEGGAGELFF

J gene: TRBJ1-2
clone size: .
D gene: .
CDR3 length: 11
V gene: TRBV19
CDR3 DNA: TGTGCCAGTGACAGTAACTATGGCTACACCTTC
CDR3 protein: CASDSNYGYTF

J gene: TRBJ1-4
clone size: .
D gene: .
CDR3 length: 14
V gene: TRBV7-9
CDR3 DNA: TGTGCCAGCCGGACCCGGGACAATAATGAAAAACTGTTTTTT
CDR3 protein: CASRTRDNNEKLFF

J gene: TRBJ1-2
clone size: medium-sized
D gene: .
CDR3 length: 12
V gene: TRBV7-9
CDR3 DNA: TGTGCCAGCAGCTTAGCGGGTTATGGCTACACCTTC
CDR3 protein: CASSLAGYGYTF

J gene: TRBJ1-1
clone size: .
D gene: .
CDR3 length: 15
V gene: TRBV4-2
CDR3 DNA: TGTGCCAGCAGCCAAGCTCAGAGGCGGAACACTGAAGCTTTCTTT
CDR3 protein: CASSQAQRRNTEAFF

J gene: TRBJ1-2
clone size: .
D gene: .
CDR3 length: 15
V gene: TRBV7-9
CDR3 DNA: TGTGCCAGCAGCCTTTCAGGGGTGGGGATCTATGGCTACACCTTC
CDR3 protein: CASSLSGVGIYGYTF

J gene: TRBJ2-7
clone size: .
D gene: TRBD1
CDR3 length: 14
V gene: TRBV13
CDR3 DNA: TGTGCCAGCAGCGAGAGGACAGGGAACAACGAGCAGTACTTC
CDR3 protein: CASSERTGNNEQYF

J gene: TRBJ1-2
clone size: few
D gene: .
CDR3 length: 12
V gene: TRBV7-9
CDR3 DNA: TGTGCCAGCAGCTTGACAGGAACTGGCTACACCTTC
CDR3 protein: CASSLTGTGYTF

J gene: TRBJ1-6
clone size: once
D gene: .
CDR3 length: 14
V gene: TRBV30
CDR3 DNA: TGTGCCTGGGGCTTTCTCGGGAGGGATTCACCCCTCCACTTT
CDR3 protein: CAWGFLGRDSPLHF

J gene: TRBJ2-2
clone size: .
D gene: TRBD1
CDR3 length: 16
V gene: TRBV6-6
CDR3 DNA: TGTGCCAGCAGTTACTCTGGGATCAGGGGGACCGGGGAGCTGTTTTTT
CDR3 protein: CASSYSGIRGTGELFF

J gene: TRBJ2-7
clone size: .
D gene: .
CDR3 length: 12
V gene: TRBV7-5
CDR3 DNA: TGTGTCAGAATCCCGACGGGGTTTGAGCAGTACTTC
CDR3 protein: CVRIPTGFEQYF

J gene: TRBJ2-7
clone size: .
D gene: TRBD1
CDR3 length: 14
V gene: TRBV12-5
CDR3 DNA: TGTGCTAGTGGTTGGGGGACAGTCCCCTACGAGCAGTACTTC
CDR3 protein: CASGWGTVPYEQYF

J gene: TRBJ1-2
clone size: .
D gene: .
CDR3 length: 17
V gene: TRBV4-1
CDR3 DNA: TGCGCCAGCAGCCAAGTTACCAGGGACGGATTTAACTATGGCTACACCTTC
CDR3 protein: CASSQVTRDGFNYGYTF

J gene: TRBJ1-3
clone size: .
D gene: .
CDR3 length: 17
V gene: TRBV18
CDR3 DNA: TGTGCCAGCTCACCACCGCACCCGGGGGGCGTTGGAAACACCATATATTTT
CDR3 protein: CASSPPHPGGVGNTIYF

J gene: TRBJ2-3
clone size: .
D gene: .
CDR3 length: 14
V gene: TRBV7-9
CDR3 DNA: TGTGCCAGCAGCGAGTACAGGGAAACAGATACGCAGTATTTT
CDR3 protein: CASSEYRETDTQYF

J gene: TRBJ1-2
clone size: .
D gene: TRBD1
CDR3 length: 16
V gene: TRBV5-4
CDR3 DNA: TGTGCCAGCAGCAAGGCTTCCGGGACAGGGTTCTATGGCTACACCTTC
CDR3 protein: CASSKASGTGFYGYTF

J gene: TRBJ1-5
clone size: .
D gene: .
CDR3 length: 13
V gene: TRBV5-6
CDR3 DNA: TGTGCCAGCAGCTTGGGGGGCGGGCAGCCCCAGCATTTT
CDR3 protein: CASSLGGGQPQHF

J gene: TRBJ2-7
clone size: .
D gene: .
CDR3 length: 14
V gene: TRBV7-9
CDR3 DNA: TGTGCCAGCAGCTTAGTCACAACGGCCTACGAGCAGTACTTC
CDR3 protein: CASSLVTTAYEQYF

J gene: TRBJ1-6
clone size: .
D gene: .
CDR3 length: 13
V gene: TRBV7-3
CDR3 DNA: TGTGCCAGCAGCTTAAAGTGGCATTCACCCCTCCACTTT
CDR3 protein: CASSLKWHSPLHF

J gene: TRBJ1-1
clone size: .
D gene: TRBD1
CDR3 length: 14
V gene: TRBV19
CDR3 DNA: TGTGCCAGTAGTGTGACAGGGTTGGGCGCTGAAGCTTTCTTT
CDR3 protein: CASSVTGLGAEAFF

J gene: TRBJ1-1
clone size: .
D gene: .
CDR3 length: 16
V gene: TRBV4-1
CDR3 DNA: TGCGCCAGCAGCCAAGATCAGGCAGGGTGGGCCACTGAAGCTTTCTTT
CDR3 protein: CASSQDQAGWATEAFF

J gene: TRBJ1-2
clone size: .
D gene: .
CDR3 length: 13
V gene: TRBV28
CDR3 DNA: TGTGCCAGCAATTCGGGGGGCGGCTATGGCTACACCTTC
CDR3 protein: CASNSGGGYGYTF

J gene: TRBJ2-4
clone size: .
D gene: .
CDR3 length: 16
V gene: TRBV19
CDR3 DNA: TGTGCCAGTAGATCCGGGGATCGGGGGGCCAAAAACATTCAGTACTTC
CDR3 protein: CASRSGDRGAKNIQYF

J gene: TRBJ1-1
clone size: .
D gene: .
CDR3 length: 14
V gene: TRBV6-6
CDR3 DNA: TGTGCCAGCAGTTACAGCCCAGATAACACTGAAGCTTTCTTT
CDR3 protein: CASSYSPDNTEAFF

J gene: TRBJ2-5
clone size: .
D gene: .
CDR3 length: 13
V gene: TRBV13
CDR3 DNA: TGTGCCAGCAGCTTAGACAGTAAAGAGACCCAGTACTTC
CDR3 protein: CASSLDSKETQYF

J gene: TRBJ1-6
clone size: .
D gene: .
CDR3 length: 15
V gene: TRBV27
CDR3 DNA: TGTGCCAGCGGGCCCGGGAGCTCCTATAATTCACCCCTCCACTTT
CDR3 protein: CASGPGSSYNSPLHF

J gene: TRBJ1-5
clone size: .
D gene: .
CDR3 length: 15
V gene: TRBV10-1
CDR3 DNA: TGCGCCAGCAGTGAAAGGGCAGGGACGGGACAGCCCCAGCATTTT
CDR3 protein: CASSERAGTGQPQHF

J gene: TRBJ1-4
clone size: .
D gene: .
CDR3 length: 16
V gene: TRBV7-9
CDR3 DNA: TGTGCCAGCAGCTCCCCACAGGGCTTCGCTAATGAAAAACTGTTTTTT
CDR3 protein: CASSSPQGFANEKLFF

J gene: TRBJ2-7
clone size: .
D gene: TRBD1
CDR3 length: 13
V gene: TRBV19
CDR3 DNA: TGTGCCAGTAGTTTCGGGACAGAGTACGAGCAGTACTTC
CDR3 protein: CASSFGTEYEQYF

J gene: TRBJ1-1
clone size: .
D gene: .
CDR3 length: 13
V gene: TRBV25-1
CDR3 DNA: TGTGCCAGCAGTGAACGAGGCCTGATCGAAGCTTTCTTT
CDR3 protein: CASSERGLIEAFF

J gene: TRBJ2-2
clone size: .
D gene: .
CDR3 length: 13
V gene: TRBV27
CDR3 DNA: TGTGCCAGCAGTTCAGCGAACACCGGGGAGCTGTTTTTT
CDR3 protein: CASSSANTGELFF

J gene: TRBJ1-4
clone size: .
D gene: .
CDR3 length: 15
V gene: TRBV15
CDR3 DNA: TGTGCCACCAGCAGAGGAAAGGGGTCTAATGAAAAACTGTTTTTT
CDR3 protein: CATSRGKGSNEKLFF

J gene: TRBJ2-6
clone size: once
D gene: .
CDR3 length: 15
V gene: TRBV6-5
CDR3 DNA: TGTGCCAGCAGACAACAGTTCTCTGGGGCCAACGTCCTGACTTTC
CDR3 protein: CASRQQFSGANVLTF

J gene: TRBJ1-1
clone size: once
D gene: .
CDR3 length: 12
V gene: TRBV7-6
CDR3 DNA: TGTGCCAGCAGCTTATGGGAGGCTGAAGCTTTCTTT
CDR3 protein: CASSLWEAEAFF

J gene: TRBJ2-6
clone size: few
D gene: .
CDR3 length: 16
V gene: TRBV4-3
CDR3 DNA: TGCGCCAGCAGCCAAGACGGACCCTCTGGGGCCAACGTCCTGACTTTC
CDR3 protein: CASSQDGPSGANVLTF

J gene: TRBJ2-7
clone size: .
D gene: .
CDR3 length: 12
V gene: TRBV7-2
CDR3 DNA: TGTGCCAGCACCGGGGAGTTTAGGGGCCTGGACTTC
CDR3 protein: CASTGEFRGLDF

J gene: TRBJ2-1
clone size: .
D gene: TRBD1
CDR3 length: 15
V gene: TRBV4-2
CDR3 DNA: TGTGCCAGCAGCCAGGACCGACAGGGATTCACTGGGCAGTTCTTC
CDR3 protein: CASSQDRQGFTGQFF

J gene: TRBJ2-1
clone size: .
D gene: .
CDR3 length: 14
V gene: TRBV11-2
CDR3 DNA: TGTGCCAGCAGCCCCGGGGGTTCCTACAATGAGCAGTTCTTC
CDR3 protein: CASSPGGSYNEQFF

J gene: TRBJ1-6
clone size: .
D gene: .
CDR3 length: 15
V gene: TRBV9
CDR3 DNA: TGTGCCAGCAGCGTAGCTCTAGAAAGTAATGCACCCCTCCACTTT
CDR3 protein: CASSVALESNAPLHF

J gene: TRBJ2-3
clone size: .
D gene: .
CDR3 length: 15
V gene: TRBV6-6
CDR3 DNA: TGTGCCAGCAGTTCGGTGTACCCTAGCACAGATACGCAGTATTTT
CDR3 protein: CASSSVYPSTDTQYF

J gene: TRBJ2-5
clone size: .
D gene: TRBD2
CDR3 length: 16
V gene: TRBV7-2
CDR3 DNA: TGTGCCAGCAGCTTAGGCGGCGGGGGGGCCTGGGAGACCCAGTACTTC
CDR3 protein: CASSLGGGGAWETQYF

J gene: TRBJ2-1
clone size: .
D gene: .
CDR3 length: 15
V gene: TRBV5-4
CDR3 DNA: TGTGCCAGCAGCTTGGGCGGGGTCTCCTACAATGAGCAGTTCTTC
CDR3 protein: CASSLGGVSYNEQFF

J gene: TRBJ2-2
clone size: .
D gene: .
CDR3 length: 14
V gene: TRBV30
CDR3 DNA: TGTGCCTGGAATTCTGGACGGGACACCGGGGAGCTGTTTTTT
CDR3 protein: CAWNSGRDTGELFF

J gene: TRBJ2-3
clone size: .
D gene: TRBD2
CDR3 length: 15
V gene: TRBV4-3
CDR3 DNA: TGCGCCAGCAGCCAGGTCGGGACTAGCGGGGGGGCCCACTCTTTT
CDR3 protein: CASSQVGTSGGAHSF

J gene: TRBJ2-5
clone size: .
D gene: TRBD2
CDR3 length: 17
V gene: TRBV4-2
CDR3 DNA: TGTGCCAGCAGCCAAGAGATTGTACTAGCGTCCTCAGAGACCCAGTACTTC
CDR3 protein: CASSQEIVLASSETQYF

J gene: TRBJ1-2
clone size: once
D gene: TRBD1
CDR3 length: 15
V gene: TRBV7-3
CDR3 DNA: TGTGCCAGCAGCGCCGGACAGGGCATCCACTATGGCTACACCTTC
CDR3 protein: CASSAGQGIHYGYTF

J gene: TRBJ2-3
clone size: .
D gene: .
CDR3 length: 15
V gene: TRBV4-2
CDR3 DNA: TGTGCCAGCAGCCTGGGGGGACAGTTACGGGATACGCAGTATTTT
CDR3 protein: CASSLGGQLRDTQYF

J gene: TRBJ1-2
clone size: .
D gene: .
CDR3 length: 14
V gene: TRBV7-4
CDR3 DNA: TGTGCCAGCAGCTTGCAGGGGTCTAACTATGGCTACACCTTC
CDR3 protein: CASSLQGSNYGYTF

J gene: TRBJ1-1
clone size: .
D gene: .
CDR3 length: 14
V gene: TRBV6-5
CDR3 DNA: TGTGCCAGCAGTTACTCGAAAGGGGCCACTGAAGCTTTCTTT
CDR3 protein: CASSYSKGATEAFF

J gene: TRBJ1-3
clone size: .
D gene: .
CDR3 length: 15
V gene: TRBV9
CDR3 DNA: TGCGCCAGCAGCGTAGCCCACGTACTTGGAAACACCATATATTTT
CDR3 protein: CASSVAHVLGNTIYF

J gene: TRBJ2-7
clone size: .
D gene: .
CDR3 length: 14
V gene: TRBV29-1
CDR3 DNA: TGCAGCGTTGACCCCGGGACGCAGGTCGGCGAGCAGTACTTC
CDR3 protein: CSVDPGTQVGEQYF

J gene: TRBJ2-2
clone size: .
D gene: .
CDR3 length: 15
V gene: TRBV15
CDR3 DNA: TGTGCCACCAGCAATATAGGGACGAACACCGGGGAGCTGTTTTTT
CDR3 protein: CATSNIGTNTGELFF

J gene: TRBJ1-1
clone size: .
D gene: .
CDR3 length: 13
V gene: TRBV5-6
CDR3 DNA: TGTGCCAGCAGCTTGGGCATCGGGGAGGGAGCTTTCTTT
CDR3 protein: CASSLGIGEGAFF

J gene: TRBJ2-7
clone size: .
D gene: .
CDR3 length: 14
V gene: TRBV6-1
CDR3 DNA: TGTGCCAGCAGTGACCTGCGTAGAGCCTACGAGCAGTACTTC
CDR3 protein: CASSDLRRAYEQYF

J gene: TRBJ2-1
clone size: .
D gene: TRBD1
CDR3 length: 14
V gene: TRBV18
CDR3 DNA: TGTGCCAGCTCAATGGGACAGTCCTACAATGAGCAGTTCTTC
CDR3 protein: CASSMGQSYNEQFF

J gene: TRBJ1-1
clone size: .
D gene: TRBD1
CDR3 length: 14
V gene: TRBV7-2
CDR3 DNA: TGTGCCAGCAGTGGCAGGGGGCTGAACACTGAAGCTTTCTTT
CDR3 protein: CASSGRGLNTEAFF